The sequence of this T cell receptor beta chain was determined in a study of blood T cell repertoires in COVID-19. The authors' processing: For nucleated cells, counts were estimated from reference gene primer amplification. This table comes from immunoSEQ multiplex PCR, and its TCRdb copy is limited to in-frame clones, with some not included. That table supplies the V and J calls and clone size; D and trimming were determined from the DNA. This sample has around 260,000 clones; roughly 83% occur once, and the top ten carry less than 6%. Trimming pared 5 bases from V and 7 bases from J, leaving 15 bases between. This CDR3 comprises 14 residues. Per the germline V gene, CDR1 is SGDLS and CDR2 is YYNGEE.

The chain links TRBV9 to TRBJ1-4; unclear D gene. The clonotype originates from a man aged 55 to 70 who had recovered from COVID-19. Source material: peripheral blood. In DNA form, the CDR3 reads TGTGCCAGCAGTTTCACCCCCGAGGGTGAAAAACTGTTTTTT. As protein: CASSFTPEGEKLFF.